Below, 26 T cell receptor beta chains from the same sample are listed, as sequenced in a study of shared clonotypes between healthy human individuals. This table comes from immunoSEQ multiplex PCR, and its TCRdb copy is limited to in-frame clones, with some not included. The data contain under 1 million clones, 96% of them singletons. Naive CD8 cells lacked CD45RO, underwent positive selection for CCR7 and left out terminally differentiated effector memory CD45RA+ cells. The sequenced sample consisted of naive CD8+ T cells sorted from blood. The source is a man aged 25 to 40 in good health.

Worth noting for this clone: Other nucleotide sequences from this sample produce the same CDR3. The chain is built from TRBV4-1 and TRBJ2-7; 11 positions agree with TRBD2. From germline, CDR1 is MGHRA and CDR2 YSYEKL. This CDR3 has 16 amino acids. V shed 1 base and J 0 bases; nucleotides not matched to a gene: 2. As DNA, the CDR3 is TGCGCCAGCAGCCAAGTACTAGCGGGAGCCTCCTACGAGCAGTACTTC. The encoded protein is CASSQVLAGASYEQYF.

The chain has TRBV7-9 and TRBJ2-7; 9 positions match TRBD2. Germline V gene lookup returns CDR1 SEHNR and CDR2 FQNEAQ (reference sequence). After removal of 5 bases from V and 3 bases from J, the junction contained 5 bases not matched to a gene. This CDR3 has 14 amino acids. CDR3: CASSKISGGYEQYF. The CDR3 nucleotides are TGTGCCAGCAGCAAGATTAGCGGGGGCTACGAGCAGTACTTC.

The V gene is TRBV27, the J gene TRBJ1-4; TRBD1 matches 8 bases. The CDR3 totals 15 residues. Germline CDR1 reads MNHEY; CDR2 reads SMNVEV (reference sequence). Unmatched junction bases numbered 11, after V lost 6 bases and J lost 8 bases. In DNA form, the CDR3 reads TGTGCCAGCAGAACAATGGGACAGGTGGGAGAAAAACTGTTTTTT. It is translated as CASRTMGQVGEKLFF.

The chain uses TRBV9 and TRBJ2-5, with TRBD1 matching over 11 bases. This CDR3 is 16 amino acids long. Germline loops: CDR1 SGDLS, CDR2 YYNGEE. The trim removed 4 bases at V and 5 bases at J, leaving 10 bases unmatched. CDR3 nucleotides: TGTGCCAGCAGCCCCTGGACAGGGGGCAACGGGGAGACCCAGTACTTC. Translated: CASSPWTGGNGETQYF.

The chain uses TRBV7-2 and TRBJ2-3; 8 bases align to TRBD2. With V trimmed by 5 bases and J by 2 bases, 9 bases remained unmatched. The CDR3 is 16 amino acids. Per the germline V gene, CDR1 is SGHTA and CDR2 is FQGNSA. The CDR3 DNA reads as TGTGCCAGCAGCCCCCGGACTAGCTGGAACACAGATACGCAGTATTTT. It translates to CASSPRTSWNTDTQYF.

This chain connects TRBV7-9 to TRBJ2-7; D is ambiguous. The CDR3 has 13 amino acids. The germline V gene encodes CDR1 SEHNR and CDR2 FQNEAQ (reference sequence). With 3 bases removed from V and 2 bases from J, the gap between germline ends came to 8 bases. CDR3 sequence: CASSFNSAYEQYF. CDR3 coding DNA: TGTGCCAGCAGCTTCAACAGCGCCTACGAGCAGTACTTC. The variable domain in full, with the rest retrieved from reference TRBV7-9 and TRBJ2-7, is DTGVSQNPRHKITKRGQNVTFRCDPISEHNRLYWYRQTLGQGPEFLTYFQNEAQLEKSRLLSDRFSAERPKGSFSTLEIQRTEQGDSAMYLCASSFNSAYEQYFGPGTRLTVT.

In DNA form, the CDR3 reads TGCAGCGCCCGGGAGCCCGTTTACAATGAGCAGTTCTTC. Its protein is CSAREPVYNEQFF. The rearrangement joins TRBV29-1 to TRBJ2-1, with a possible D match to TRBD2 (6 bases). This CDR3 spans 13 amino acids. The ends were cut back, 7 bases at V and 4 bases at J, with 14 bases in the middle. CDR1 is SQVTM and CDR2 is ANQGSEA in the germline V gene.

The V and J genes are TRBV5-5 and TRBJ2-2; D is uncertain. Trimming stripped 6 bases from V and 6 bases from J, with 9 bases between. CDR3 size: 12 residues. From germline, CDR1 is SGHKS and CDR2 YYEKEE (reference sequence). The CDR3 coding sequence is TGTGCCAGCACCTCGGATCCCGGGGAGCTGTTTTTT. It is translated as CASTSDPGELFF.

The chain couples TRBV7-6 to TRBJ2-1, with D possibly being TRBD1 or TRBD2 (6 bases each). The CDR3 spans 15 residues. From germline, CDR1 is SGHVS and CDR2 FNYEAQ. Deletions cut 3 bases from V and 8 bases from J, with 17 bases between. CDR3 coding DNA: TGTGCCAGCAGCTTTCGGGCGGGACAAATCGATGAGCAGTTCTTC. Encoded protein: CASSFRAGQIDEQFF.

V usage is TRBV10-2 and J usage is TRBJ2-3, with D hard to call. Trimming cost V 8 bases and J 3 bases, with 6 bases left between them. Germline V gene sequence: CDR1 WSHSY, CDR2 SAAADI. This CDR3 region has 11 residues. DNA of the CDR3: TGCGCCAGCGGGGATACAGATACGCAGTATTTT. It encodes CASGDTDTQYF.

The V gene is TRBV7-9, the J gene TRBJ2-1, with 10 bases identical to TRBD2. From germline, CDR1 is SEHNR and CDR2 FQNEAQ (reference sequence). Trimming removed 6 bases from V and 8 bases from J; junction bases left unmatched: 10. This CDR3 region has 15 residues. The CDR3 region has the DNA TGTGCCAGCAGTAGCTCTAGCGGGAGAGTTTATGAGCAGTTCTTC. It codes for CASSSSSGRVYEQFF. The full variable domain, with the rest looked up from reference TRBV7-9 and TRBJ2-1, is DTGVSQNPRHKITKRGQNVTFRCDPISEHNRLYWYRQTLGQGPEFLTYFQNEAQLEKSRLLSDRFSAERPKGSFSTLEIQRTEQGDSAMYLCASSSSSGRVYEQFFGPGTRLTVL.

The chain links TRBV7-6 to TRBJ2-2; 11 bases fit TRBD2. The CDR3 loop spans 17 amino acids. Germline V lookup: CDR1 SGHVS, CDR2 FNYEAQ. Trimming took 4 bases from V and 13 from J; bases not matched to a gene: 17. CDR3 sequence: CASSSSVGKLAGALLFF. In DNA form, the CDR3 reads TGTGCCAGCAGCTCAAGTGTGGGGAAACTAGCGGGAGCGTTGCTGTTTTTT.

The V gene is TRBV5-1, the J gene TRBJ2-1, with TRBD2 matching 8 bases. Per germline, CDR1 SGHRS and CDR2 YFSETQ. The CDR3 extends over 19 amino acids. The V and J ends lost 4 bases and 3 bases, in that order; junction bases with no gene match: 18. The chain's CDR3 is CASSPSRPKTSGLYNEQFF. As DNA, the CDR3 is TGCGCCAGCAGCCCTTCGCGCCCCAAAACTAGCGGTCTCTACAATGAGCAGTTCTTC.

V gene TRBV28 combines with J gene TRBJ2-7, with 13 bases identical to TRBD2. The CDR3 contains 19 residues. With 2 bases clipped from V and 3 bases from J, the junction kept 13 bases outside the gene matches. The germline V gene encodes CDR1 MDHEN and CDR2 SYDVKM. The CDR3 bases are TGTGCCAGCAGTTTACGAATCGGCCCCGGGACTAGCGGGAACTACGAGCAGTACTTC. This translates into CASSLRIGPGTSGNYEQYF.

The chain has TRBV7-9 and TRBJ1-2, with TRBD1 identical over 11 bases. V lost 4 bases, J lost 5 bases, and 9 bases stayed unmatched. Germline lookup yields CDR1 SEHNR and CDR2 FQNEAQ (reference sequence). The CDR3 length is 16 residues. The CDR3 spells CASSSNRDRGFYGYTF. In DNA form, the CDR3 reads TGTGCCAGCAGCTCAAACCGGGACAGGGGGTTTTATGGCTACACCTTC.

The rearrangement joins TRBV7-8 to TRBJ1-5; 7 nucleotides match TRBD1. Germline V gives CDR1 SGHVS, CDR2 FQNEAQ. Unmatched junction bases numbered 8, after V lost 2 bases and J lost 7 bases. The CDR3 is 15 amino acids. In DNA, the CDR3 is TGTGCCAGCAGCTTATATGACAGGGTGGGCCAGCCCCAGCATTTT. Translation gives CASSLYDRVGQPQHF.

The rearrangement links TRBV28 to TRBJ1-2; 9 nucleotides align to TRBD1. The germline gives CDR1 MDHEN, CDR2 SYDVKM. The trim removed 4 bases at V and 8 bases at J, leaving 8 bases unmatched. This CDR3 has 14 amino acids. The CDR3 sequence is CASSSWTGEPGYTF. As DNA, the CDR3 is TGTGCCAGCAGTTCATGGACAGGGGAGCCGGGCTACACCTTC.

The rearrangement links TRBV5-1 to TRBJ2-7; 9 bases match TRBD1. The CDR3 contains 14 residues. The trim removed 8 bases at V and 2 bases at J, leaving 8 bases unmatched. CDR1 is SGHRS and CDR2 is YFSETQ in the germline V gene. Here the CDR3 reads CASGRGTGPYEQYF. The CDR3 coding sequence is TGCGCCAGTGGTAGGGGGACAGGGCCCTACGAGCAGTACTTC.

This clone was seen a single time. The rearrangement uses TRBV7-2 and TRBJ2-7; tentative D call: TRBD1 (6 bases). The ends were cut back, 5 bases at V and 6 bases at J, with 14 bases in the middle. The germline V gene has CDR1 SGHTA and CDR2 FQGNSA. The CDR3 is 13 amino acids. CDR3 coding DNA: TGTGCCAGCAGCGGTCCTGGGGGCGGCGAGCAGTACTTC. Translation gives CASSGPGGGEQYF.

The rearrangement joins TRBV7-8 to TRBJ2-2; unclear D gene. The CDR3 is 14 residues long. Trimming took off 7 bases at V and 1 base at J, with 10 bases between the two ends. The germline gives CDR1 SGHVS, CDR2 FQNEAQ. CDR3 DNA sequence: TGTGCCAGCACGTCTTCAGTGAACACCGGGGAGCTGTTTTTT. This codes for CASTSSVNTGELFF.

The chain couples TRBV5-1 to TRBJ2-3; possibly TRBD1 for D (6 bases). This CDR3 is 15 amino acids long. The germline V gene has CDR1 SGHRS and CDR2 YFSETQ. V lost 1 base, J lost 0 bases, and 9 bases lay in between. The CDR3 reads CASSLLQGSTDTQYF. The CDR3 DNA sequence: TGCGCCAGCAGCTTGCTACAGGGAAGCACAGATACGCAGTATTTT. Drawing the rest from reference TRBV5-1 and TRBJ2-3, the complete variable domain is KAGVTQTPRYLIKTRGQQVTLSCSPISGHRSVSWYQQTPGQGLQFLFEYFSETQRNKGNFPGRFSGRQFSNSRSEMNVSTLELGDSALYLCASSLLQGSTDTQYFGPGTRLTVL.

The chain couples TRBV30 to TRBJ2-2; D gene uncertain. The V end lost 8 bases, the J end lost 7 bases, and 11 bases lay between the germline ends. Germline CDR1 GTSNPN, CDR2 SVGIG (reference sequence). This CDR3 has 11 residues. CDR3 loop: CAHEASGELFF. In DNA form, the CDR3 reads TGTGCCCACGAAGCGAGCGGGGAGCTGTTTTTT.

The genes are TRBV6-5 and TRBJ1-4; D uncertain. CDR3 length equals 15 residues. The germline gives CDR1 MNHEY, CDR2 SVGAGI. V lost 4 bases and J lost 7, with 16 bases in between. The CDR3 region has the DNA TGTGCCAGCAGTTCGAAGACAAAGGGTGTTGAAAAACTGTTTTTT. It yields the protein CASSSKTKGVEKLFF.

J is TRBJ1-5 and V is TRBV7-4; TRBD1 aligns across 7 bases. In germline, CDR1 is SGHVT, CDR2 SQSDAQ. V was pared by 4 bases and J by 5 bases, with 8 bases of the junction left unmatched. CDR3 length equals 15 residues. This CDR3 is CASSYRDRTHQPQHF. CDR3 DNA: TGTGCCAGCAGCTACCGGGACAGAACTCATCAGCCCCAGCATTTT.

V is TRBV27 and J is TRBJ2-2; perhaps TRBD2 as D (5 bases). Germline loops: CDR1 MNHEY, CDR2 SMNVEV (reference sequence). The CDR3 contains 12 residues. V lost 6 bases to trimming and J lost 6 bases, with 8 bases between them. CDR3 protein: CASSGKAGELFF. The CDR3, as DNA: TGTGCCAGCAGCGGGAAGGCCGGGGAGCTGTTTTTT.

The gene calls are TRBV7-9 and TRBJ2-7; 8 nucleotides align to TRBD2. The germline gives CDR1 SEHNR, CDR2 FQNEAQ (reference sequence). V lost 5 bases to trimming and J lost 5 bases; unmatched junction nucleotides: 5. The CDR3 is made up of 13 amino acids. Written as DNA, the CDR3 is TGTGCCAGCAGCGACGGACTAGCAGACGAGCAGTACTTC. Translated: CASSDGLADEQYF.